The 32 T cell receptor beta chains reported below all come from one sample, sequenced in a study of T cell responses to AZD1222 COVID-19 vaccine. TCRdb's table, derived via immunoSEQ multiplex PCR, lists solely in-frame clones and lacks some. The sample carries some 120,000 clones, over 75% recorded once. Material: peripheral blood, obtained on day 0 of AZD1222 vaccination. The source is an adult in good health.

The V gene is TRBV28, the J gene TRBJ1-5, with D possibly matching TRBD1 (6 bases). The CDR3 spans 12 residues. Per germline, CDR1 MDHEN and CDR2 SYDVKM. The ends were cut back, 6 bases at V and 5 bases at J, with 8 bases in the middle. The CDR3 DNA is TGTGCCAGCAGGTCAGGGGATCAGCCCCAGCATTTT. Amino acids: CASRSGDQPQHF.

V and J are TRBV27 and TRBJ1-6, with a weak D call TRBD1 (5 bases). The CDR3 totals 14 residues. Germline values: CDR1 MNHEY, CDR2 SMNVEV (reference sequence). V was shortened by 7 bases and J by 8 bases, with 15 bases between the two germline ends. CDR3 coding DNA: TGTGCCAGCACTAGGGCAGGGCGGGATTCACCCCTCCACTTT. Protein: CASTRAGRDSPLHF.

The J gene is TRBJ1-6, the V gene TRBV19; no reliable D call. Between the trimmed V and J ends, which lost 6 bases and 7 bases, there was a span of 10 bases. This CDR3 contains 13 residues. Germline V gives CDR1 LNHDA, CDR2 SQIVND (reference sequence). The CDR3 here is CASSEYGNSPLHF. CDR3 coding DNA: TGTGCCAGTAGCGAATATGGGAATTCACCCCTCCACTTT.

This clone was seen a handful of times. V and J are TRBV5-4 and TRBJ2-3; the match to TRBD2 covers 12 bases. Trimming removed 2 bases from V and 2 bases from J; junction bases left unmatched: 3. The length of the CDR3 is 16 residues. Germline V gene sequence: CDR1 SGHNT, CDR2 YYREEE (reference sequence). This CDR3 reads CASSLLAGGLTDTQYF. DNA for the CDR3: TGTGCCAGCAGCTTACTAGCGGGGGGCCTCACAGATACGCAGTATTTT. Full variable domain (remainder filled in from reference TRBV5-4 and TRBJ2-3): ETGVTQSPTHLIKTRGQQVTLRCSSQSGHNTVSWYQQALGQGPQFIFQYYREEENGRGNFPPRFSGLQFPNYSSELNVNALELDDSALYLCASSLLAGGLTDTQYFGPGTRLTVL.

The chain employs TRBV6-5 and TRBJ1-1; D may be TRBD1 (5 bases). The V and J ends lost 0 bases and 4 bases respectively, with 15 bases between them. The germline V gene has CDR1 MNHEY and CDR2 SVGAGI. The CDR3 is made up of 16 amino acids. The DNA of the CDR3 is TGTGCCAGCAGTTACTCCCGGGGCGGGGGGACCACTGAAGCTTTCTTT. As protein: CASSYSRGGGTTEAFF.

This chain connects TRBV3-1 (or the pseudogene TRBV3-2) to TRBJ1-4; 10 bases are a match to TRBD1. Germline V gene data show CDR1 as LGHDT and CDR2 as YNNKEL (reference sequence). CDR3 size: 16 residues. The V gene end was trimmed by 2 bases and the J gene end by 8 bases; junction bases not matched to a gene: 8. In nucleotides, the CDR3 is TGTGCCAGCAGCCAAAGCCACCGGGACAGGGGCGAAAAACTGTTTTTT. This translates into CASSQSHRDRGEKLFF.

A few counts support this clone. This rearrangement joins TRBV5-1 to TRBJ1-1; D is perhaps TRBD1 (5 bases). This CDR3 is built from 15 residues. V dropped 0 bases and J dropped 1 base, with 10 bases sitting between them. Germline CDR1 reads SGHRS; CDR2 reads YFSETQ. This chain's CDR3 is CASSLAGASNTEAFF. In DNA, the CDR3 is TGCGCCAGCAGCTTGGCCGGGGCCTCGAACACTGAAGCTTTCTTT.

The chain joins TRBV9 to TRBJ2-1; D ambiguous. The germline gives CDR1 SGDLS, CDR2 YYNGEE. This CDR3 comprises 14 residues. Trimming removed 4 bases at V and 4 bases at J, with 12 bases between. The DNA for the CDR3 is TGTGCCAGCAGCACCGGACGTTATTACAATGAGCAGTTCTTC. Amino acid sequence: CASSTGRYYNEQFF.

The chain is built from TRBV5-6 and TRBJ1-6; 7 bases fit TRBD1. V was pared by 5 bases and J by 10 bases, with 9 bases of the junction left unmatched. This CDR3 spans 14 amino acids. The germline gives CDR1 SGHDT, CDR2 YYEEEE. CDR3 sequence: CASSKLGGRSPLHF. The CDR3 coding sequence is TGTGCCAGCAGTAAACTAGGGGGCAGGTCACCCCTCCACTTT.

This clone was seen only once. This chain joins TRBV5-5 and TRBJ1-1; unclear D gene. This CDR3 region has 12 residues. CDR1 SGHKS and CDR2 YYEKEE come from the germline V gene (reference sequence). V lost 4 bases, J lost 1 base, and 5 bases lay in between. As DNA, the CDR3 is TGTGCCAGCAGCCCTTGGAACACTGAAGCTTTCTTT. Its translation: CASSPWNTEAFF.

V and J are TRBV7-2 and TRBJ1-6; 7 nucleotides agree with TRBD1. The CDR3 covers 15 residues. CDR1 and CDR2 (germline): SGHTA, FQGNSA. J lost 13 bases, V lost 1 base, and 10 bases had no gene match. The CDR3 spells CASSLVGFGRGPLHF. CDR3 DNA: TGTGCCAGCAGCTTAGTGGGCTTCGGCAGGGGGCCCCTCCACTTT.

This clone was detected a few times. The chain employs TRBV6-1 and TRBJ1-1, with a possible D match to TRBD1 (5 bases). The CDR3 covers 16 residues. Germline values: CDR1 MNHNS, CDR2 SASEGT. The V gene lost 4 bases and the J gene lost 4 bases, with 19 bases spanning the gap. This chain's CDR3 is CASSAQVPGGVTEAFF. CDR3 nucleotides: TGTGCCAGCAGTGCACAGGTTCCTGGTGGTGTCACTGAAGCTTTCTTT.

This chain links TRBV12-3 or TRBV12-4 with TRBJ2-7; D gene uncertain. V was pared by 3 bases and J by 0 bases, with 6 bases between. The CDR3 is 13 amino acids. The CDR3 sequence: CASSFDISYEQYF. CDR3 sequence (DNA): TGTGCCAGCAGTTTTGACATCTCCTACGAGCAGTACTTC.

This chain links TRBV7-9 with TRBJ2-7; D is unclear. The V end lost 1 base, the J end lost 0 bases, and 7 bases lay between the germline ends. CDR3 length: 14 residues. Germline V CDR1 and CDR2: SEHNR, FQNEAQ (reference sequence). CDR3 residues: CASSLVPSSYEQYF. The CDR3 DNA reads as TGTGCCAGCAGCTTAGTCCCCTCCTCCTACGAGCAGTACTTC.

This chain joins TRBV6-5 and TRBJ1-6; 7 bases are shared with TRBD1. The CDR3 loop spans 15 amino acids. Germline CDR1 is MNHEY and CDR2 is SVGAGI. The V gene end was trimmed by 6 bases and the J gene end by 9 bases; junction bases not matched to a gene: 11. CDR3 protein: CASRNRQGITSPLHF. The CDR3 nucleotides read TGTGCCAGCAGGAACCGACAGGGTATTACTTCACCCCTCCACTTT.

The gene calls are TRBV4-1 and TRBJ1-2, with 8 bases fitting TRBD1. Germline values: CDR1 MGHRA, CDR2 YSYEKL. The V segment lost 2 bases and the J segment 8 bases; nucleotides outside the gene matches: 4. The CDR3 length is 13 residues. Here the CDR3 DNA reads TGCGCCAGCAGCCAACAGGGGGCGGGCGGCTACACCTTC. Its protein is CASSQQGAGGYTF.

V is TRBV12-3 or TRBV12-4 and J is TRBJ2-1; 8 bases match TRBD1. The CDR3 extends over 13 amino acids. Trimming removed 6 bases from V and 4 bases from J; junction bases left unmatched: 2. The CDR3 loop reads CASRRDRYNEQFF. The CDR3 DNA reads as TGTGCCAGCAGGCGGGACAGGTACAATGAGCAGTTCTTC.

The rearrangement links TRBV5-6 to TRBJ1-6; 7 bases fit TRBD1. This CDR3 comprises 14 residues. The J segment lost 10 bases and the V segment lost 4 bases, leaving 8 bases of the junction unmatched. The germline gives CDR1 SGHDT, CDR2 YYEEEE. CDR3 loop: CASSVADRSSPLHF. The CDR3 bases are TGTGCCAGCAGCGTCGCGGACAGGAGCTCACCCCTCCACTTT.

The CDR3: CASSPRVVGTEAFF. The CDR3 nucleotides read TGTGCCAGCAGCCCGAGGGTAGTGGGCACTGAAGCTTTCTTT. The V call is TRBV5-4, the J call TRBJ1-1; D remains ambiguous. The CDR3 covers 14 residues. The V end was cut by 4 bases, the J end by 4 bases, with 14 bases between. Germline assignment: CDR1 SGHNT and CDR2 YYREEE (reference sequence).

The V and J genes are TRBV3-1 (or the pseudogene TRBV3-2) and TRBJ2-5, with D tentatively TRBD1 or TRBD2 (5 bases each). The V end lost 1 base, the J end lost 1 base, and 10 bases lay between the germline ends. The length of the CDR3 is 15 residues. The germline V gene encodes CDR1 LGHDT and CDR2 YNNKEL (reference sequence). CDR3 in amino acids: CASSQAPGPQETQYF. CDR3 nucleotide sequence: TGTGCCAGCAGCCAAGCTCCGGGGCCCCAAGAGACCCAGTACTTC.

This chain uses TRBV29-1 with TRBJ2-2; TRBD2 matches 10 bases. The CDR3 is 14 residues long. After removal of 4 bases from V and 1 base from J, the junction contained 0 bases not matched to a gene. CDR1 is SQVTM and CDR2 is ANQGSEA in the germline V gene. Here the CDR3 DNA reads TGCAGCGTTGGACTAGCGGGGAACACCGGGGAGCTGTTTTTT. Translation gives CSVGLAGNTGELFF.

This chain connects TRBV19 to TRBJ2-7; 9 bases match TRBD1. Per the germline V gene, CDR1 is LNHDA and CDR2 is SQIVND (reference sequence). The ends lost 9 bases at V and 2 bases at J; junction bases unmatched: 14. There are 16 residues in the CDR3. CDR3 coding DNA: TGTGCCAGCGCCCCTGGACAGGGGTCGAGACCCTACGAGCAGTACTTC. This encodes CASAPGQGSRPYEQYF.

V and J are TRBV6-2 or TRBV6-3 and TRBJ2-1, with TRBD2 matching over 9 bases. CDR3 length equals 13 residues. Trimming cost V 6 bases and J 7 bases; bases outside gene matches: 4. Germline CDR1 reads MNHEY; CDR2 reads SVGEGT. CDR3 nucleotide sequence: TGTGCCAGCAGCCGTGGACTAGCGAATGAGCAGTTCTTC. Its translation is CASSRGLANEQFF.

The genes are TRBV2 and TRBJ1-4, with unresolved D. The CDR3 length is 13 residues. CDR1 is SNHLY, CDR2 FYNNEI, per germline. V lost 6 bases, J lost 7 bases, and 12 bases lay in between. The DNA of the CDR3 is TGTGCCAGCAGGGTAGGACTGGTTGAAAAACTGTTTTTT. It yields the protein CASRVGLVEKLFF.

This clone was seen a few times. The chain uses TRBV5-4 and TRBJ2-7, with D uncertain. The germline CDR1 and CDR2 sequences are SGHNT and YYREEE (reference sequence). The CDR3 extends over 14 amino acids. V lost 7 bases and J 6 bases, leaving 20 bases between the germline ends. CDR3 residues: CASGPISASSEQYF. As DNA, the CDR3 is TGTGCCAGCGGGCCGATATCAGCCTCGAGCGAGCAGTACTTC. The full variable domain, its missing parts supplied by reference TRBV5-4 and TRBJ2-7, is ETGVTQSPTHLIKTRGQQVTLRCSSQSGHNTVSWYQQALGQGPQFIFQYYREEENGRGNFPPRFSGLQFPNYSSELNVNALELDDSALYLCASGPISASSEQYFGPGTRLTVT.

The chain carries TRBV5-4 and TRBJ1-3; maybe TRBD1 (5 bases). V gave up 4 bases and J gave up 4 bases, with 15 bases separating them. This CDR3 is 15 amino acids long. Germline assignment: CDR1 SGHNT and CDR2 YYREEE (reference sequence). CDR3 sequence (DNA): TGTGCCAGCAGCCTCGACGGGACGTACGGAAACACCATATATTTT. Its protein is CASSLDGTYGNTIYF.

Here the CDR3 reads CASSTRGGNTIYF. In nucleotides, the CDR3 is TGTGCCAGCAGCACCCGGGGGGGAAACACCATATATTTT. The V call is TRBV28, the J call TRBJ1-3; a possible D gene is TRBD1 (5 bases). V lost 6 bases to trimming and J lost 4 bases, with 10 bases between them. Germline V CDR1 and CDR2: MDHEN, SYDVKM. The CDR3 consists of 13 residues. Variable domain in full (rest from reference TRBV28 and TRBJ1-3): DVKVTQSSRYLVKRTGEKVFLECVQDMDHENMFWYRQDPGLGLRLIYFSYDVKMKEKGDIPEGYSVSREKKERFSLILESASTNQTSMYLCASSTRGGNTIYFGEGSWLTVV.

This chain uses TRBV15 with TRBJ2-1; D gene uncertain. Germline V gives CDR1 LNHNV, CDR2 YYDKDF (reference sequence). This CDR3 comprises 16 residues. V lost 0 bases and J lost 1, with 10 bases in between. CDR3 DNA: TGTGCCACCAGCAGAGATGAAGTCAGTTCCTACAATGAGCAGTTCTTC. Translating gives CATSRDEVSSYNEQFF.

This chain connects TRBV27 to TRBJ1-3; tentatively, D is TRBD1 (5 bases). CDR3 length: 16 residues. V lost 2 bases and J lost 0, with 11 bases in between. The germline gives CDR1 MNHEY, CDR2 SMNVEV (reference sequence). The CDR3: CASSLRGGYSGNTIYF. CDR3 bases: TGTGCCAGCAGTTTACGTGGGGGTTACTCTGGAAACACCATATATTTT.

The chain is built from TRBV24-1 and TRBJ1-4; TRBD1 agrees at 7 bases. The CDR3 sequence is 12 residues long. Looked up from germline, CDR1 is KGHDR and CDR2 is SFDVKD. V lost 5 bases and J lost 13; bases outside the gene matches: 6. This CDR3 reads CATSGRQGRLFF. The CDR3 DNA reads as TGTGCCACCAGTGGGAGACAGGGAAGACTGTTTTTT.

J is TRBJ1-3 and V is TRBV29-1, with unresolved D. Germline CDR1 SQVTM, CDR2 ANQGSEA. V lost 5 bases to trimming and J lost 0 bases, with 11 bases between them. This CDR3 contains 14 residues. The CDR3, as DNA: TGCAGCGTTATGACCCAGGACTCTGGAAACACCATATATTTT. Protein sequence: CSVMTQDSGNTIYF. Together with reference TRBV29-1 and TRBJ1-3, the CDR3 gives the full variable domain: SAVISQKPSRDICQRGTSLTIQCQVDSQVTMMFWYRQQPGQSLTLIATANQGSEATYESGFVIDKFPISRPNLTFSTLTVSNMSPEDSSIYLCSVMTQDSGNTIYFGEGSWLTVV.

The gene calls are TRBV11-3 and TRBJ2-1, with D perhaps matching TRBD2 (6 bases). The germline gives CDR1 SGHNT, CDR2 YENEEA. This CDR3 comprises 15 residues. Trimming pared 5 bases from V and 5 bases from J, leaving 16 bases between. CDR3 in amino acids: CASSLGDSPNNEQFF. In nucleotides, the CDR3 is TGTGCCAGCAGCCTGGGGGACTCACCCAACAATGAGCAGTTCTTC.